Listed below are T cell receptor beta chains from one sample, sequenced in a study of T-cell reconstitution after alpha-beta-depleted transplantation in children. TCRdb recomputed calls from the PCR reads with MiXCR, one row per CDR3 protein. The table has 200,000 to 250,000 distinct CDR3 sequences, about 8.4% seen once. Source: PBMCs, mostly from graft donor cells, taken 360 days after TCRalphabeta/CD19-depleted stem cell transplant. These TCRs come from a male patient under 10 years old who had a stem cell transplant for acute myeloid leukemia, so the T cells may come from the graft donor. The CDR3 runs from the conserved cysteine through the conserved F or W. The D gene is left open where the match is weak.

v_gene: TRBV12-3/TRBV12-4
d_gene: TRBD1
j_gene: TRBJ1-5
len: 16
CDR3aa: CASSLANRGSNQPQHF

v_gene: TRBV28
d_gene: TRBD2
j_gene: TRBJ2-1
len: 15
CDR3aa: CASSPGTSGYNEQFF

v_gene: TRBV29-1
d_gene: TRBD1
j_gene: TRBJ2-3
len: 14
CDR3aa: CSVKRQGSTDTQYF

v_gene: TRBV2
d_gene: -
j_gene: TRBJ1-5
len: 15
CDR3aa: CASSDGVLSNQPQHF

v_gene: TRBV5-1
d_gene: -
j_gene: TRBJ2-5
len: 16
CDR3aa: CASSLALGRTSETQYF

v_gene: TRBV7-9
d_gene: -
j_gene: TRBJ1-2
len: 13
CDR3aa: CASSLAGGLGYTF

v_gene: TRBV7-2
d_gene: -
j_gene: TRBJ2-1
len: 14
CDR3aa: CASAPAGTINEQFF

v_gene: TRBV7-9
d_gene: -
j_gene: TRBJ2-5
len: 14
CDR3aa: CASSYDRSLGTQYF

v_gene: TRBV12-3/TRBV12-4
d_gene: -
j_gene: TRBJ2-1
len: 16
CDR3aa: CASSPPQVFPHNEQFF

v_gene: TRBV10-3
d_gene: -
j_gene: TRBJ2-1
len: 13
CDR3aa: CAISKGGDNEQFF

v_gene: TRBV29-1
d_gene: -
j_gene: TRBJ2-3
len: 15
CDR3aa: CSVKPTGPRIDTQYF

v_gene: TRBV28
d_gene: -
j_gene: TRBJ2-1
len: 15
CDR3aa: CASTTTGEVDNEQFF

v_gene: TRBV4-2
d_gene: TRBD1
j_gene: TRBJ2-7
len: 14
CDR3aa: CASSPRDRLYEQYF

v_gene: TRBV7-2
d_gene: -
j_gene: TRBJ1-1
len: 14
CDR3aa: CASSLVPGSTEAFF

v_gene: TRBV18
d_gene: -
j_gene: TRBJ2-1
len: 12
CDR3aa: CASSPPNNEQFF

v_gene: TRBV12-3/TRBV12-4
d_gene: TRBD2
j_gene: TRBJ2-5
len: 17
CDR3aa: CASSLVTGGGYQETQYF

v_gene: TRBV28
d_gene: TRBD2
j_gene: TRBJ2-3
len: 15
CDR3aa: CASTSGGRPGDTQYF

v_gene: TRBV3-1
d_gene: TRBD1
j_gene: TRBJ1-2
len: 14
CDR3aa: CASSRTGWGYGYTF

v_gene: TRBV25-1
d_gene: -
j_gene: TRBJ2-1
len: 17
CDR3aa: CASRRGGGFNRYNEQFF

v_gene: TRBV10-3
d_gene: -
j_gene: TRBJ2-2
len: 14
CDR3aa: CAISGMGATGELFF

v_gene: TRBV5-1
d_gene: TRBD1
j_gene: TRBJ2-5
len: 14
CDR3aa: CASSKQGAVETQYF

v_gene: TRBV12-3/TRBV12-4
d_gene: -
j_gene: TRBJ2-2
len: 13
CDR3aa: CAGLGELTGELFF

v_gene: TRBV5-1
d_gene: TRBD2
j_gene: TRBJ2-1
len: 16
CDR3aa: CASSLFTSGIGNEQFF

v_gene: TRBV12-3/TRBV12-4
d_gene: -
j_gene: TRBJ2-3
len: 14
CDR3aa: CASSLGVETDTQYF

v_gene: TRBV7-6
d_gene: TRBD2
j_gene: TRBJ2-7
len: 16
CDR3aa: CASSPLNSGASGEQYF

v_gene: TRBV28
d_gene: TRBD2
j_gene: TRBJ2-5
len: 17
CDR3aa: CASSSPTSGPPEETQYF

v_gene: TRBV5-6
d_gene: -
j_gene: TRBJ2-1
len: 14
CDR3aa: CASSSRFAYNEQFF

v_gene: TRBV3-1
d_gene: -
j_gene: TRBJ2-7
len: 15
CDR3aa: CASSLRQSFPYEQYF

v_gene: TRBV5-1
d_gene: -
j_gene: TRBJ2-2
len: 16
CDR3aa: CASSLVWGRWTGELFF

v_gene: TRBV30
d_gene: -
j_gene: TRBJ2-4
len: 14
CDR3aa: CAWTEDKLRDIQYF

v_gene: TRBV20-1
d_gene: TRBD2
j_gene: TRBJ2-2
len: 14
CDR3aa: CSAASGRYTGELFF

v_gene: TRBV7-8
d_gene: TRBD2
j_gene: TRBJ2-3
len: 13
CDR3aa: CASSARLAIVWYF

v_gene: TRBV20-1
d_gene: TRBD2
j_gene: TRBJ2-7
len: 19
CDR3aa: CSAWCLGLAGFCRILEQYF

v_gene: TRBV29-1
d_gene: -
j_gene: TRBJ2-1
len: 10
CDR3aa: CSVVGNEQFF

v_gene: TRBV20-1
d_gene: TRBD1
j_gene: TRBJ1-1
len: 18
CDR3aa: CSARDPRGQVIRGTEAFF

v_gene: TRBV9
d_gene: -
j_gene: TRBJ2-5
len: 13
CDR3aa: CASARQGGETQYF

v_gene: TRBV5-1
d_gene: TRBD2
j_gene: TRBJ2-5
len: 14
CDR3aa: CASSFGGNQETQYF

v_gene: TRBV7-2
d_gene: -
j_gene: TRBJ2-4
len: 14
CDR3aa: CASSLSGSTNIQYF

v_gene: TRBV7-9
d_gene: -
j_gene: TRBJ1-2
len: 15
CDR3aa: CASSGTAPPNYGYTF

v_gene: TRBV24-1
d_gene: -
j_gene: TRBJ2-1
len: 18
CDR3aa: CATSGAPTGPTDYNEQFF

v_gene: TRBV4-1
d_gene: -
j_gene: TRBJ2-1
len: 19
CDR3aa: CASSQVGGMSTGSYNEQFF

v_gene: TRBV5-6
d_gene: -
j_gene: TRBJ1-2
len: 16
CDR3aa: CASSRGGDGDNYGYTF

v_gene: TRBV7-6
d_gene: TRBD2
j_gene: TRBJ2-1
len: 20
CDR3aa: CASSSTRVLAGSDPYNEQFF

v_gene: TRBV30
d_gene: -
j_gene: TRBJ1-2
len: 11
CDR3aa: CAWSGQGMYTF

v_gene: TRBV12-3/TRBV12-4
d_gene: -
j_gene: TRBJ2-2
len: 17
CDR3aa: CASSLAVGDLYTGELFF

v_gene: TRBV10-3
d_gene: TRBD1
j_gene: TRBJ2-6
len: 18
CDR3aa: CAISARDRHIAGANVLTF

v_gene: TRBV18
d_gene: -
j_gene: TRBJ2-5
len: 14
CDR3aa: CASSPPRQQETQYF

v_gene: TRBV7-2
d_gene: -
j_gene: TRBJ2-1
len: 16
CDR3aa: CASSTRNLYLLGEQFF

v_gene: TRBV20-1
d_gene: TRBD2
j_gene: TRBJ2-3
len: 13
CDR3aa: CSARVAGEDTQYF